What follows are 25 T cell receptor beta chains derived from one specimen sequenced in a study of blood T cell repertoires in COVID-19. TCRdb's table, derived via immunoSEQ multiplex PCR, lists solely in-frame clones and lacks some. Of hundreds of thousands of clones in the sample, roughly nine tenths were seen once. What was sequenced was PBMCs or T cells enriched from blood (not recorded which). Every receptor here comes from a man aged 18 to 29 who had recovered from COVID-19.

The V gene is TRBV11-2, the J gene TRBJ2-1; TRBD1 aligns across 8 bases. CDR3 size: 14 residues. V shed 3 bases, J shed 9 bases, and the junction held 7 bases outside the gene matches. Germline V CDR1 and CDR2: SGHAT, FQNNGV. The CDR3 region has the DNA TGTGCCAGCAGCTTCGACAGGGGTAGGGTTGAGCAGTTCTTC. It codes for CASSFDRGRVEQFF.

In its sample, this clone was seen many times. This chain joins TRBV9 and TRBJ2-3; 8 nucleotides line up with TRBD1. Germline values: CDR1 SGDLS, CDR2 YYNGEE. The CDR3 length is 15 residues. Trimming cost V 1 base and J 4 bases; bases outside gene matches: 5. The CDR3 region has the DNA TGTGCCAGCAGCGTACAGGGGGCGCCCGCAGATACGCAGTATTTT. This codes for CASSVQGAPADTQYF.

The V and J genes are TRBV6-5 and TRBJ1-2; 8 positions agree with TRBD1. V dropped 4 bases and J dropped 4; count of bases not matched to a gene: 5. The CDR3 length is 14 residues. Germline V gene data show CDR1 as MNHEY and CDR2 as SVGAGI. The CDR3: CASSSGQGGYGYTF. For the CDR3, the DNA is TGTGCCAGCAGTTCCGGACAGGGAGGCTATGGCTACACCTTC.

This chain connects TRBV3-1 (or the pseudogene TRBV3-2) to TRBJ1-2, with 9 bases that match TRBD1. The germline V gene encodes CDR1 LGHDT and CDR2 YNNKEL (reference sequence). V dropped 6 bases and J dropped 8; count of bases not matched to a gene: 7. The CDR3 has 13 amino acids. The CDR3 DNA reads TGTGCCAGCAGTCCTGACAGGGGGGGCGGCTACACCTTC. This gives the protein CASSPDRGGGYTF.

The V and J genes are TRBV5-8 and TRBJ1-4, with D possibly TRBD1 on 6 matching bases. Trimming removed 4 bases from V and 8 bases from J, with 15 bases in between. The CDR3 consists of 14 residues. Germline assignment: CDR1 SGHTS and CDR2 YDEGEE. CDR3 residues: CASSLGGSKEKLFF. The CDR3 DNA sequence: TGTGCCAGCAGCCTAGGGGGAAGTAAGGAAAAACTGTTTTTT.

This chain uses TRBV6-5 with TRBJ1-2; D not certain. Looked up from germline, CDR1 is MNHEY and CDR2 is SVGAGI. Deletions cut 8 bases from V and 5 bases from J, with 15 bases between. This CDR3 comprises 13 residues. CDR3 DNA: TGTGCCAGCCGTAGCGGGTCACGATATGGCTACACCTTC. This gives the protein CASRSGSRYGYTF.

Here the CDR3 reads CASSDLILNSPLHF. CDR3 bases: TGTGCCAGCAGTGATCTTATACTTAATTCACCCCTCCACTTT. The chain combines TRBV6-4 with TRBJ1-6, with no clear D. Trimming took 3 bases from V and 6 from J, leaving 9 bases between them. The V gene's germline CDR1 is MRHNA and CDR2 SNTAGT. The CDR3 loop spans 14 amino acids.

V gene TRBV24-1 combines with J gene TRBJ1-1, with D unresolved. Trimming shortened V by 2 bases and J by 2 bases, and 17 bases separated the two germline ends. The CDR3 sequence is 17 residues long. Germline CDR1 reads KGHDR; CDR2 reads SFDVKD. The DNA for the CDR3 is TGTGCCACCAGTGATTCGCGGCCCCTGGGTGGCAACACTGAAGCTTTCTTT. Amino acids: CATSDSRPLGGNTEAFF.

V usage is TRBV10-2 and J usage is TRBJ2-7; D is perhaps TRBD2 (6 bases). The ends were cut back, 2 bases at V and 5 bases at J, with 13 bases in the middle. CDR1 and CDR2 from the germline V gene are WSHSY and SAAADI. The CDR3 has 14 residues. In DNA form, the CDR3 reads TGCGCCAGCAGTGAGGGGGGGTCATACAACGAGCAGTACTTC. Translated, it gives CASSEGGSYNEQYF.

This clone was picked up one time. The chain carries TRBV3-1 (or the pseudogene TRBV3-2) and TRBJ2-7; 11 bases are shared with TRBD2. The CDR3 length is 16 residues. Trimming cost V 2 bases and J 8 bases; bases outside gene matches: 11. Per germline, CDR1 LGHDT and CDR2 YNNKEL (reference sequence). The CDR3 coding sequence is TGTGCCAGCAGCCAACTAAATCCGGCTAGCGGGGGGAAGCAGTACTTC. Amino acids: CASSQLNPASGGKQYF.

This rearrangement joins TRBV4-3 to TRBJ1-2; D perhaps matches TRBD1 (5 bases). The germline V gene has CDR1 LGHNA and CDR2 YSLEER. This CDR3 has 15 amino acids. V was pared by 1 base and J by 8 bases, with 17 bases between. CDR3 nucleotides: TGCGCCAGCAGCCAAGGTAGTCAGGGTGTCGGCGGCTACACCTTC. This translates into CASSQGSQGVGGYTF.

This clone was detected only once. V usage is TRBV6-5 and J usage is TRBJ1-1; D unclear. The CDR3 is made up of 15 amino acids. Germline V gene sequence: CDR1 MNHEY, CDR2 SVGAGI. The ends were cut back, 5 bases at V and 5 bases at J, with 18 bases in the middle. The CDR3 spells CASSLAGAEWTEAFF. The CDR3 DNA is TGTGCCAGCAGTCTCGCGGGTGCGGAATGGACTGAAGCTTTCTTT.

The chain recombines TRBV3-1 (or the pseudogene TRBV3-2) with TRBJ1-2; TRBD1 is a possible D gene (6 bases). Trimming stripped 3 bases from V and 10 bases from J, with 15 bases between. Germline V gives CDR1 LGHDT, CDR2 YNNKEL (reference sequence). The CDR3 is 13 residues long. The CDR3 DNA reads TGTGCCAGCAGCCATGCTCTCGGACAGTTCTACACCTTC. Its protein product is CASSHALGQFYTF.

V usage is TRBV4-3 and J usage is TRBJ2-1; D not certain. The germline V gene encodes CDR1 LGHNA and CDR2 YSLEER. This CDR3 has 16 amino acids. Trimming removed 0 bases from V and 12 bases from J, with 21 bases in between. This CDR3 reads CASSQDPTTPGPGQFF. CDR3 in DNA: TGCGCCAGCAGCCAAGACCCCACTACACCGGGTCCGGGGCAGTTCTTC.

V is TRBV6-5 and J is TRBJ2-1, with 7 positions matching TRBD2. The CDR3 contains 15 residues. Germline V gene data show CDR1 as MNHEY and CDR2 as SVGAGI. Losses at the gene ends were 2 bases for V and 0 bases for J; bases not matched to a gene: 1. CDR3 sequence reads: CASSYGGGSYNEQFF. The CDR3 DNA is TGTGCCAGCAGTTACGGCGGGGGCTCCTACAATGAGCAGTTCTTC.

V and J are TRBV19 and TRBJ2-2; weak D call: TRBD1 (6 bases). Looked up from germline, CDR1 is LNHDA and CDR2 is SQIVND (reference sequence). CDR3 length: 14 amino acids. The V and J ends lost 1 base and 5 bases respectively, with 8 bases between them. The CDR3 loop is CASSIAQGTGELFF. The CDR3 region has the DNA TGTGCCAGTAGTATAGCCCAGGGGACCGGGGAGCTGTTTTTT.

The chain employs TRBV19 and TRBJ2-1; D perhaps matches TRBD1 (5 bases). This CDR3 has 14 amino acids. Trimming left V 3 bases short and J 8 bases short, with 14 bases between. CDR1 is LNHDA and CDR2 is SQIVND in the germline V gene (reference sequence). The CDR3 DNA reads TGTGCCAGTAGTATTGGCAGGGCGACGGATGAGCAGTTCTTC. It specifies CASSIGRATDEQFF.

The CDR3 spells CASKGGSFLQETQYF. CDR3 nucleotide sequence: TGCGCCAGCAAAGGGGGCAGTTTTTTGCAAGAGACCCAGTACTTC. The chain has TRBV5-1 and TRBJ2-5, with TRBD1 matching 7 bases. There are 15 residues in the CDR3. V lost 6 bases, J lost 2 bases, and 10 bases stayed unmatched. The germline CDR1 and CDR2 sequences are SGHRS and YFSETQ. The full variable domain, in which reference TRBV5-1 and TRBJ2-5 provide the parts outside the CDR3, is KAGVTQTPRYLIKTRGQQVTLSCSPISGHRSVSWYQQTPGQGLQFLFEYFSETQRNKGNFPGRFSGRQFSNSRSEMNVSTLELGDSALYLCASKGGSFLQETQYFGPGTRLLVL.

V and J are TRBV6-2 or TRBV6-3 and TRBJ2-6; possibly TRBD1 for D (5 bases). This CDR3 is 15 amino acids long. Trimming took 6 bases from V and 4 from J, leaving 13 bases between them. Germline V lookup: CDR1 MNHEY, CDR2 SVGEGT. CDR3: CASSRRTSGANVLTF. The DNA of the CDR3 is TGTGCCAGCAGCCGCAGGACATCGGGGGCCAACGTCCTGACTTTC.

The V gene is TRBV7-9, the J gene TRBJ1-4; the match to TRBD1 covers 8 bases. Losses at the gene ends were 5 bases for V and 7 bases for J; bases not matched to a gene: 6. Looked up from germline, CDR1 is SEHNR and CDR2 is FQNEAQ (reference sequence). This CDR3 has 14 amino acids. CDR3 nucleotide sequence: TGTGCCAGCAGCGTTGGACAGGGTGGTGAAAAACTGTTTTTT. Its protein product is CASSVGQGGEKLFF.

This chain joins TRBV11-3 and TRBJ2-3; 7 bases are shared with TRBD2. Per the germline V gene, CDR1 is SGHNT and CDR2 is YENEEA. This CDR3 region has 17 residues. The ends lost 2 bases at V and 2 bases at J; junction bases unmatched: 10. The CDR3 is CASSLKGASGFTDTQYF. DNA of the CDR3: TGTGCCAGCAGCTTAAAAGGGGCTAGCGGATTCACAGATACGCAGTATTTT.

This clone turned up a few times. The chain links TRBV3-1 (or the pseudogene TRBV3-2) to TRBJ2-3; 8 nucleotides align to TRBD1. The CDR3 extends over 14 amino acids. Germline V gene sequence: CDR1 LGHDT, CDR2 YNNKEL (reference sequence). After removal of 9 bases from V and 3 bases from J, the junction contained 8 bases not matched to a gene. As DNA, the CDR3 is TGTGCCAGTCCCCAGGGGGCTTTAACAGATACGCAGTATTTT. This sequence encodes CASPQGALTDTQYF.

As concerns this clone: This specimen includes other DNA sequences encoding the same CDR3. The rearrangement links TRBV7-2 to TRBJ2-3; D might be TRBD2 (6 bases). V lost 1 base and J 1 base, leaving 6 bases between the germline ends. The CDR3 sequence is 14 residues long. Germline CDR1 is SGHTA and CDR2 is FQGNSA. The CDR3 is CASSLVAGTDTQYF. DNA for the CDR3: TGTGCCAGCAGCTTAGTAGCGGGCACAGATACGCAGTATTTT.

CDR3 DNA: TGTGCCAGCAGTGGAGACGGACTGAATGGCTACACCTTC. It is translated as CASSGDGLNGYTF. The chain couples TRBV2 to TRBJ1-2; no reliable D call. CDR3 size: 13 residues. CDR1 is SNHLY and CDR2 is FYNNEI in the germline V gene. V was cut by 4 bases and J by 6 bases, with 12 bases left in between.

This clone was observed once. Other DNA sequences of this sample code for an identical CDR3. J is TRBJ2-1 and V is TRBV5-1; D is perhaps TRBD1 (7 bases). In germline, CDR1 is SGHRS, CDR2 YFSETQ. The CDR3 contains 15 residues. V was shortened by 0 bases and J by 4 bases, with 11 bases between the two germline ends. The CDR3 here is CASSLVRDRYNEQFF. The CDR3 DNA follows: TGCGCCAGCAGCTTGGTGCGGGACAGATACAATGAGCAGTTCTTC.